This T cell receptor beta chain was sequenced for a study of blood T cells in healthy people across ages. CDR3 length: 15 residues. The germline V gene has CDR1 MNHEY and CDR2 SVGAGI. With 2 bases clipped from V and 2 bases from J, the junction kept 4 bases outside the gene matches. With a J-beta primer mix and a sample-barcoded 5' primer, a second PCR ran about 6 to 11 cycles. A single record per CDR3 protein comes from TCRdb applying MiXCR to the 5' RACE reads. Of 790,000 or so distinct CDR3 sequences listed, more than 55% are singletons. The chain carries TRBV6-5 and TRBJ2-5; 8 bases are shared with TRBD2. The source of this sequence is a man aged 35-49 years in good health. The material sequenced was blood. Written as DNA, the CDR3 is TGTGCCAGCAGTTACGGGGCTAGCGGGCAAGAGACCCAGTACTTC. Translation: CASSYGASGQETQYF.